This is a list of T cell receptor beta chains from one sample in a study of T cell repertoires in cytomegalovirus infection. Their specific antigens are unknown. From the reads, TCRdb called clonotypes with MiXCR, one entry per CDR3 protein. The table lists around 71,000 distinct CDR3 sequences, 20% to 25% of them singletons. Here the sequenced sample was CD8+ T cells from cultured PBMCs, taken from culture after CMV antigen stimulation. The receptors shown here come from a human donor in good health (CMV status not recorded). Some clones in this sample may be carry-over from other donors' samples. The CDR3 runs from the conserved cysteine through the conserved F or W. Fields, in order: CDR3 DNA, CDR3 protein, V gene, clone size, J gene, D gene. The D gene is left open where the match is weak. A row's size may be missing; if present it is once, few, many or a size class.

TGTGCCAGCAGTGAGGGTCTAAGGGCGTACTATGGCTACACCTTC	CASSEGLRAYYGYTF	TRBV6-1	few	TRBJ1-2	NA
TGTGCCAGCAGTTACGGACTAGCGGGGGGTAAAGAGACCCAGTACTTC	CASSYGLAGGKETQYF	TRBV5-6	many	TRBJ2-5	TRBD2
TGTGCCAGCAGTCCGACTCTCCTTGGGGGGGATAACTATGGCTACACCTTC	CASSPTLLGGDNYGYTF	TRBV6-6	NA	TRBJ1-2	NA
TGCGCCAGCGCCTCAGGTCCTGCTTTCACAGATACGCAGTATTTT	CASASGPAFTDTQYF	TRBV4-1	NA	TRBJ2-3	NA
TGCGCCAGCAGCCAAGATAGGGTGACGGGTGGCTACACCTTC	CASSQDRVTGGYTF	TRBV4-1	many	TRBJ1-2	NA
TGTGCCAGCAGCGTCCGGGCCCTAAGCTCCTACGAGCAGTACTTC	CASSVRALSSYEQYF	TRBV7-2	many	TRBJ2-7	NA
TGTGGGGGGGGGGAGAACACCGGGGAGCTGTTTTTT	CGGGENTGELFF	TRBV7-8	NA	TRBJ2-2	TRBD2
TGTGCCAGCAGTACCCAGGGGGATATGGGGACCCAGTACTTC	CASSTQGDMGTQYF	TRBV12-3/TRBV12-4	few	TRBJ2-5	TRBD1
TGTGCCAGCAGTCCCCGGGACACCAGCACAGATACGCAGTATTTT	CASSPRDTSTDTQYF	TRBV28	few	TRBJ2-3	NA
TGCGCCAGCAGCCCGGTCCCGGGACAGGGCCGACTCTCTGGGGCCAACGTCCTGACTTTC	CASSPVPGQGRLSGANVLTF	TRBV4-1	NA	TRBJ2-6	TRBD1
TGTGCCACCAGCAGAGAGCGGGCCTCATCCTCTTACGAGCAGTACTTC	CATSRERASSSYEQYF	TRBV15	once	TRBJ2-7	NA
TGTGCCAGCAGCCCGTACCCGCAGGGTTCCTATGGCTACACCTTC	CASSPYPQGSYGYTF	TRBV7-9	NA	TRBJ1-2	NA
TGCGCCAGCAGCCAAGAGAACAGGGGCCTCCCAGATACGCAGTATTTT	CASSQENRGLPDTQYF	TRBV4-3	NA	TRBJ2-3	TRBD1
TGTGCCAGCAGCTTAATTTCAGGGGACACTGAAGCTTTCTTT	CASSLISGDTEAFF	TRBV7-3	NA	TRBJ1-1	NA
TGTGCCAGCAGTTCCACAGGGGGGAACACTGAAGCTTTCTTT	CASSSTGGNTEAFF	TRBV12-3/TRBV12-4	NA	TRBJ1-1	TRBD1
TGTGCCAGCAGCTTAGGGACGAACACTGAAGCTTTCTTT	CASSLGTNTEAFF	TRBV7-3	few	TRBJ1-1	NA
TGCAGTGCTAGAGATGCAGCGGGGGGACCCTACAATGAGCAGTTCTTC	CSARDAAGGPYNEQFF	TRBV20-1	NA	TRBJ2-1	TRBD2
TGTGCCAGCAGCCGGGGACAGCTTGCTGAAGCTTTCTTT	CASSRGQLAEAFF	TRBV7-9	NA	TRBJ1-1	TRBD1
TGTGCCAGCATCCCGCCCCGGCTAGCGGGGGGAAGCACCGGGGAGCTGTTTTTT	CASIPPRLAGGSTGELFF	TRBV7-9	NA	TRBJ2-2	TRBD2
TGTGCCAGCAGTCTTACCGGGACTGCAGCTTTCTTT	CASSLTGTAAFF	TRBV12-3/TRBV12-4	NA	TRBJ1-1	NA
TGCGCCAGCAGCCATGGACAGGGGGTGGGTTACACCGGGGAGCTGTTTTTT	CASSHGQGVGYTGELFF	TRBV4-1	NA	TRBJ2-2	TRBD1
TGCAGTGCTAGTAACTGGACAGGGGTGTATGAGCAGTTCTTC	CSASNWTGVYEQFF	TRBV20-1	few	TRBJ2-1	TRBD1
TGTGCCAGCAGTTATACAGATTCCGGCACTGAAGCTTTCTTT	CASSYTDSGTEAFF	TRBV6-5	NA	TRBJ1-1	NA
TGTGCCAGCAGAGTGGGTGACTCAAGGATGGAAAAACTGTTTTTT	CASRVGDSRMEKLFF	TRBV7-2	NA	TRBJ1-4	NA
TGCAGTGCTAGAGATATGACGAGGGACACTGAAGCTTTCTTT	CSARDMTRDTEAFF	TRBV20-1	NA	TRBJ1-1	NA
TGTGCCACCAGTGATTTAGCGCAGGGTAGCACAGATACGCAGTATTTT	CATSDLAQGSTDTQYF	TRBV24-1	few	TRBJ2-3	NA
TGTGCCAGCAGTGTCTCCTCGAGGCGAACTGAAGCTTTCTTT	CASSVSSRRTEAFF	TRBV27	few	TRBJ1-1	NA
TGTGCCAGCGAGATGATCAACGGACTAGCGTCAGATACGCAGTATTTT	CASEMINGLASDTQYF	TRBV7-2	NA	TRBJ2-3	TRBD2
TGTGCCAGCAGCCTCGGGACCTTAGGCAATGAGCAGTTCTTC	CASSLGTLGNEQFF	TRBV28	NA	TRBJ2-1	NA
TGCAGTGCTAGAGCCCTCGGCGACTCCGGGACAGGGACCTACGAGCAGTACTTC	CSARALGDSGTGTYEQYF	TRBV20-1	few	TRBJ2-7	TRBD1
TGTGCCAGCAGCGCCCCAGGATTTCAGCCCCAGCATTTT	CASSAPGFQPQHF	TRBV12-3/TRBV12-4	NA	TRBJ1-5	NA
TGTGCCAGCAGCCCGCCCGGGACTAGACTAACCGGGGAGCTGTTTTTT	CASSPPGTRLTGELFF	TRBV7-2	NA	TRBJ2-2	TRBD2
TGCGCCAGCAGCGCCTCCTCCTTGAACACTGAAGCTTTCTTT	CASSASSLNTEAFF	TRBV10-2	few	TRBJ1-1	NA